This entry lists 17 T cell receptor beta chains sequenced from one sample in a study of CD8+ T cells in alopecia areata. Once RNA had been extracted, it was reverse transcribed into cDNA to act as the sequencing template. Generated by immunoSEQ multiplex PCR, the TCRdb table keeps only in-frame clones and is missing some. The sample includes approximately 280,000 clones, none of them occurring once. It was with CD4, CD8alpha, NKG2D, NKG2ACE and other markers that pooled cutaneous lymph node cells were sorted. Material: CD4+ T cells sorted from a lymph node. These TCRs come from a C3H/HeJ mouse with alopecia areata. For the strain, the MHC haplotype given is H2-k.

As to this clone: Gene and germline names: mouse. The observed sequence ends 4 residues before the CDR3 terminus, with the missing tail filled in from the germline J gene. This same CDR3 is encoded by further DNA sequences in the sample. V is TRBV19 and J is TRBJ1-1, with unresolved D. V was shortened by 2 bases and J by 1 base, with 3 bases between the two germline ends. Germline V CDR1 and CDR2: FNHDT, SITEND (reference sequence). This CDR3 spans 12 amino acids. The CDR3 DNA, read in part, is TGTGCCAGCAGTATCAGGAACACA. Translating it yields CASSIRNT. The whole CDR3 protein reads CASSIRNTEVFF.

This clone has a count of ten or more. The gene names given are mouse names. The read finishes 4 residues shy of the CDR3 end, and the germline J gene is used to complete it. The chain is built from TRBV17 and TRBJ2-3, with TRBD2 matching over 13 bases. CDR3 length: 17 residues. The germline gives CDR1 MNHDT, CDR2 YYDKIL. J lost 2 bases, V lost 1 base, and 3 bases had no gene match. The part of the CDR3 DNA that was read is TGTGCTAGCAGTAGAGGGACTGGGGGGGCGCATGCAGAA. Translating it yields CASSRGTGGAHAE. The whole CDR3 is CASSRGTGGAHAETLYF.

This clone was seen a few times. Gene names and germline refer to mouse. The read ends 3 residues shy of where the CDR3 ends; the end is completed using the germline J gene. The V gene is TRBV19, the J gene TRBJ1-6; tentatively, D is TRBD1 (5 bases). TRBJ1-6 is flagged as an ORF with uncertain function. Trimming shortened V by 5 bases and J by 4 bases, and 13 bases separated the two germline ends. CDR1 and CDR2 (germline): FNHDT, SITEND (reference sequence). The CDR3 contains 15 residues. The covered CDR3 bases are TGTGCCAGCAGCGATCAGGGAATTTATAATTCGCCC. Amino acids: CASSDQGIYNSP. The entire CDR3 is CASSDQGIYNSPLYF.

A word on this clone: Germline and genes here are mouse. The CDR3 end is not reached by the read, which stops 4 residues before it; the germline J gene fills it in. The sample contains more than one DNA sequence encoding this CDR3. The V and J genes are TRBV1 and TRBJ2-2; 8 bases line up with TRBD2. Germline values: CDR1 NSQYPW, CDR2 LRSPGD (reference sequence). V lost 0 bases and J lost 4; bases outside the gene matches: 4. The CDR3 is made up of 16 amino acids. CDR3 sequence reads: CTCSADLGGATGQLYF. The sequenced CDR3 bases are TGCACCTGCAGTGCAGATCTGGGGGGCGCCACCGGG.

This clone was seen more than once but under ten times. Gene names and germline refer to mouse. Read sequence stops 4 residues before the CDR3 end, and the germline J gene provides the missing end. Other DNA sequences in this specimen translate into the identical CDR3. The V call is TRBV13-1, the J call TRBJ2-3, with 10 nucleotides matching TRBD1. Trimming cost V 2 bases and J 3 bases; bases outside gene matches: 3. Germline V gene sequence: CDR1 NSHNY, CDR2 SYGAGN. The CDR3 extends over 15 amino acids. This chain's CDR3 is CASSEGGQGAETLYF. CDR3 DNA, as far as it was read: TGTGCCAGCAGTGAGGGGGGACAGGGGGCAGAA.

With regard to this clone: The gene symbols are mouse symbols. Read sequence stops 3 residues before the CDR3 end, and the germline J gene provides the missing end. Other DNA sequences from this sample encode an identical CDR3 as well. The chain is built from TRBV13-2 and TRBJ1-6; 9 nucleotides agree with TRBD1. TRBJ1-6 is given ORF status, its function remaining uncertain. The CDR3 spans 14 residues. Trimming cost V 5 bases and J 3 bases; bases outside gene matches: 0. The germline CDR1 and CDR2 sequences are NNHNN and SYGAGS (reference sequence). The CDR3 reads CASGDRGYNSPLYF. The DNA read from the CDR3 is TGTGCCAGCGGGGACAGGGGCTATAATTCGCCC.

Concerning this clone itself: Gene names follow the mouse nomenclature. The read is 4 residues too short to cover the CDR3 end, so that end is filled in from the germline J gene. V is TRBV1 and J is TRBJ1-2; 8 nucleotides match TRBD1. Trimming cost V 0 bases and J 4 bases; bases outside gene matches: 10. This CDR3 region has 17 residues. CDR1 NSQYPW and CDR2 LRSPGD come from the germline V gene (reference sequence). CDR3 residues: CTCSADRSGGAGSDYTF. CDR3 DNA, as far as it was read: TGCACCTGCAGTGCAGATAGGTCAGGGGGCGCAGGCTCC. Using reference TRBV1 and TRBJ1-2 for the parts outside the CDR3, the full variable domain is VTLLEQNPRWRLVPRGQAVNLRCILKNSQYPWMSWYQQDLQKQLQWLFTLRSPGDKEVKSLPGADYLATRVTDTELRLQVANMSQGRTLYCTCSADRSGGAGSDYTFGSGTRLLVI.

This clone was counted only a few times. The germline and genes are mouse ones. The sample contains more than one DNA sequence encoding this CDR3. This chain's CDR3 is CAWSRLGGNYAEQFF. CDR3 bases read: TGTGCCTGGAGTCGACTGGGGGGGAACTATGCT. This chain links TRBV31 with TRBJ2-1, with 11 bases matching TRBD2. The CDR3 end is not reached by the read, which stops 4 residues before it; the germline J gene fills it in. Germline V gene sequence: CDR1 GKSSPN, CDR2 SITVG. The V gene end was trimmed by 1 base and the J gene end by 1 base; junction bases not matched to a gene: 0. This CDR3 contains 15 residues.

To note about this clone: Each gene name is a mouse one. The read ends 4 residues shy of where the CDR3 ends; the end is completed using the germline J gene. Other DNA sequences in this specimen translate into the identical CDR3. The genes are TRBV13-1 and TRBJ2-5; 9 nucleotides match TRBD1. The CDR3 length is 14 residues. Germline V CDR1 and CDR2: NSHNY, SYGAGN. This CDR3 reads CASSAGTGKDTQYF. CDR3 DNA (partial): TGTGCCAGCAGTGCCGGGACAGGGAAAGAC.

On this clone: The gene symbols are mouse symbols. The read terminates 4 residues ahead of where the CDR3 ends, so the germline J gene completes it. The chain carries TRBV13-3 and TRBJ1-1; 9 nucleotides line up with TRBD1. The CDR3 sequence is 14 residues long. The germline V gene has CDR1 NNHDY and CDR2 SYVADS. Incomplete CDR3 DNA: TGTGCCAGCAGTCACCGGGACAGGGATACA. As protein: CASSHRDRDT. The whole CDR3 sequence is CASSHRDRDTEVFF.

This clone showed up just a few times. The genes are named according to mouse. The read terminates 4 residues ahead of where the CDR3 ends, so the germline J gene completes it. The same CDR3 is also encoded by other DNA sequences in this sample. The V and J genes are TRBV19 and TRBJ2-5; 7 bases match TRBD1. This CDR3 contains 14 residues. The germline V gene has CDR1 FNHDT and CDR2 SITEND (reference sequence). With V trimmed by 4 bases and J by 2 bases, 4 bases remained unmatched. CDR3 sequence: CASSRQGGQDTQYF. CDR3 DNA, as far as it was read: TGTGCCAGCAGTCGACAGGGCGGCCAAGAC.

This clone was observed a few times. Gene and germline names: mouse. Sequencing ends 4 residues short of the CDR3 end; the germline J gene provides the rest. Within the sample, other DNA sequences also encode this same CDR3. The gene calls are TRBV1 and TRBJ2-5; 9 bases map to TRBD2. The CDR3 runs 13 residues. Germline assignment: CDR1 NSQYPW and CDR2 LRSPGD (reference sequence). The covered CDR3 bases are TGCACCTGCAGTGCTGGGGGGGCTGAC. It codes for CTCSAGGAD. The CDR3 in full is CTCSAGGADTQYF.

In this sample, this clone turned up a few times. The genes are named according to mouse. The missing CDR3 end, 3 residues past where the read stops, is filled in from the germline J gene. This chain uses TRBV17 with TRBJ1-6; D is perhaps TRBD1 (5 bases). TRBJ1-6 is identified as an open reading frame with a role that is uncertain. This CDR3 comprises 10 residues. The V and J ends lost 10 bases and 11 bases respectively, with 9 bases between them. The V gene's germline CDR1 is MNHDT and CDR2 YYDKIL. The CDR3 bases that were read are TGTGCTATCCCAGGGACGCCC. Protein sequence: CAIPGTP. The CDR3 reads in full as CAIPGTPLYF.

Points on this clone: Genes and germline are mouse. The CDR3 end falls 4 residues outside the read, so it is completed with the germline J gene. The rearrangement links TRBV13-1 to TRBJ2-5; tentative D call: TRBD2 (6 bases). Germline V CDR1 and CDR2: NSHNY, SYGAGN. CDR3 length equals 14 residues. The sequenced CDR3 bases are TGTGCCAGCAGTGATTCAGACTGGAAAGAC. Amino acid sequence: CASSDSDWKD. The whole CDR3 is CASSDSDWKDTQYF.

In this sample, this clone turned up a few times. The genes and germline here are from mouse. The read gets to within 4 residues of the CDR3 end, and the germline J gene fills in the rest. The chain uses TRBV19 and TRBJ2-1; 9 bases align to TRBD2. J lost 5 bases, V lost 0 bases, and 0 bases had no gene match. From germline, CDR1 is FNHDT and CDR2 SITEND (reference sequence). The CDR3 is made up of 14 amino acids. CDR3 sequence reads: CASSIGLGDAEQFF. Partial CDR3 DNA: TGTGCCAGCAGTATAGGACTGGGGGATGCT.

This clone was counted ten times or more. Mouse germline and gene names are used. From the germline J gene comes the end of the CDR3, since the read stops 4 residues before it. Other DNA sequences in the sample encode the same CDR3. The rearrangement links TRBV17 to TRBJ2-2, with D possibly being TRBD2 (6 bases). This CDR3 has 15 residues. With 0 bases removed from V and 1 base from J, the gap between germline ends came to 6 bases. Looked up from germline, CDR1 is MNHDT and CDR2 is YYDKIL. Partial CDR3 DNA: TGTGCTAGCAGTAGAGACTGGGGAAACACCGGG. Protein product: CASSRDWGNTG. The CDR3 as a whole reads CASSRDWGNTGQLYF.

Regarding this clone: Any gene name here is a mouse gene name. The read stops 4 residues short of the end of the CDR3; the missing end is completed from the germline J gene. The rearrangement links TRBV19 to TRBJ2-3; TRBD2 matches 8 bases. The CDR3 sequence is 16 residues long. V shed 2 bases, J shed 0 bases, and the junction held 5 bases outside the gene matches. Germline V CDR1 and CDR2: FNHDT, SITEND (reference sequence). CDR3: CASSILTGASAETLYF. CDR3 DNA (partial): TGTGCCAGCAGTATCCTGACTGGGGCTAGTGCAGAA.